The 30 T cell receptor beta chains below come from one sample, sequenced in a study of regulatory T cells in long-lasting Graves disease listed by TCRdb under 2021. The time point label, as the study defines it: newly diagnosed GD, antithyroid drugs for less than 3 months. For both TCR sequencing and RNA sequencing, RNA was extracted from PBMCs using TRIzol. Library preparation was by multiplex PCR. Sequencing relied on an Illumina HiSeq 4000. CDR3 regions were amplified by Arm-PCR with iRepertoire HTBI primers to construct TCR beta libraries. TCRdb ran its own pipeline on the public reads, namely fastp trimming at Q25 and MiXCR clone calling, and kept in-frame beta chains. A single entry per CDR3 protein holds the most common genes and DNA from its merged rows. For this sample the table gives 400,000 to 500,000 distinct CDR3 sequences, of which roughly 15% were detected only once. The leading ten clones occupy approximately 11% of the sample.

This sample also belongs to another study, concerning T cells in Graves' hyperthyroidism and ophthalmopathy.

The specimen comprised peripheral blood mononuclear cells (PBMCs), sampled at new diagnosis, from a patient treated with antithyroid drugs. The receptors were gathered from a woman aged 25 to 45 with Graves disease. Donor details come from another sample of the same person, matched by shared clones.

This clonotype was observed many times. J is TRBJ2-2 and V is TRBV18, with TRBD2 matching 10 bases. Germline V gene data show CDR1 as KGHSH and CDR2 as LQKENI. The CDR3 has 16 amino acids. The junction had 3 bases not matched to a gene; V was cut back by 3 bases and J by 2 bases. The CDR3 coding sequence is TGTGCCAGCTCACCTGGACTAGCGGTAAACACCGGGGAGCTGTTTTTT. It is translated as CASSPGLAVNTGELFF.

This clonotype was recorded at least ten times. The genes are TRBV20-1 and TRBJ1-5; 9 nucleotides match TRBD1. The CDR3 is made up of 15 amino acids. Per germline, CDR1 DFQATT and CDR2 SNEGSKA (reference sequence). With 6 bases clipped from V and 4 bases from J, the junction kept 10 bases outside the gene matches. The chain's CDR3 is CSAPSGTGRNQPQHF. The CDR3 nucleotides read TGCAGTGCCCCCTCGGGGACAGGGAGAAATCAGCCCCAGCATTTT.

The chain links TRBV4-3 to TRBJ2-7; D possibly corresponds to TRBD2 (6 bases). The CDR3 sequence is 16 residues long. Deletions cut 1 base from V and 3 bases from J, with 16 bases between. CDR1 is LGHNA and CDR2 is YSLEER in the germline V gene. CDR3 in DNA: TGCGCCAGCAGCCAAGGTCCCGGGACTTCAGACTACGAGCAGTACTTC. Translating gives CASSQGPGTSDYEQYF.

This clonotype was seen at least ten times. The chain joins TRBV6-2 or TRBV6-3 to TRBJ2-7; 9 nucleotides match TRBD2. The length of the CDR3 is 15 residues. Trimming at V came to 6 bases and at J to 5 bases, leaving 11 bases not matched to a gene. CDR1 and CDR2 (germline): MNHEY, SVGEGT. The CDR3 DNA reads TGTGCCAGCAGCCGGGTATCTAGCGGGAAAAACGAGCAGTACTTC. It translates to CASSRVSSGKNEQYF.

This clonotype occurred many times. V gene TRBV2 combines with J gene TRBJ2-1; TRBD2 matches 8 bases. The CDR3 is made up of 15 amino acids. With V trimmed by 6 bases and J by 4 bases, 8 bases remained unmatched. Germline V gene lookup returns CDR1 SNHLY and CDR2 FYNNEI. In nucleotides, the CDR3 is TGTGCCAGCAGGGATTCCAGCGGGAGATACAATGAGCAGTTCTTC. Protein product: CASRDSSGRYNEQFF. The variable domain in full, with the rest retrieved from reference TRBV2 and TRBJ2-1, is EPEVTQTPSHQVTQMGQEVILRCVPISNHLYFYWYRQILGQKVEFLVSFYNNEISEKSEIFDDQFSVERPDGSNFTLKIRSTKLEDSAMYFCASRDSSGRYNEQFFGPGTRLTVL.

This sequence joins TRBV25-1 and TRBJ2-7; the D gene could be TRBD1 or TRBD2 (5 bases each). Looked up from germline, CDR1 is MGHDK and CDR2 is SYGVNS. The V end lost 6 bases, the J end lost 3 bases, and 12 bases lay between the germline ends. CDR3 length: 13 residues. CDR3 sequence (DNA): TGTGCCAGCAGCGAAGGGGAGAGCTACGAGCAGTACTTC. Its translation is CASSEGESYEQYF.

The gene calls are TRBV19 and TRBJ1-2; D remains ambiguous. This CDR3 has 14 residues. CDR1 and CDR2 (germline): LNHDA, SQIVND (reference sequence). Trimming shortened V by 4 bases and J by 4 bases, and 13 bases separated the two germline ends. CDR3: CASSTDPTVYGYTF. CDR3 DNA: TGTGCCAGTAGTACGGATCCTACCGTCTATGGCTACACCTTC. Full variable domain (missing parts from reference TRBV19 and TRBJ1-2): DGGITQSPKYLFRKEGQNVTLSCEQNLNHDAMYWYRQDPGQGLRLIYYSQIVNDFQKGDIAEGYSVSREKKESFPLTVTSAQKNPTAFYLCASSTDPTVYGYTFGSGTRLTVV.

This clonotype was counted at least ten times. The chain recombines TRBV18 with TRBJ2-2; unclear D gene. Trimming cost V 3 bases and J 3 bases, with 11 bases left between them. The germline V gene encodes CDR1 KGHSH and CDR2 LQKENI. The CDR3 is 15 amino acids. CDR3: CASSPPGSDTGELFF. The CDR3 nucleotides are TGTGCCAGCTCACCTCCAGGCAGCGACACCGGGGAGCTGTTTTTT.

In its sample, this clonotype was seen many times. This chain links TRBV20-1 with TRBJ1-5; D is uncertain. The CDR3 is 14 residues long. Germline V CDR1 and CDR2: DFQATT, SNEGSKA (reference sequence). V dropped 1 base and J dropped 5 bases, with 12 bases sitting between them. The CDR3 region is CSARGDMSYQPQHF. The DNA for the CDR3 is TGCAGTGCTAGAGGCGACATGTCTTATCAGCCCCAGCATTTT.

This clonotype was observed at least ten times. The rearrangement links TRBV7-8 to TRBJ1-2; 7 bases map to TRBD1. Trimming at V came to 1 base and at J to 6 bases, leaving 8 bases not matched to a gene. The CDR3 loop spans 15 amino acids. From germline, CDR1 is SGHVS and CDR2 FQNEAQ. The CDR3 reads CASSLVPLTGNGYTF. CDR3 DNA sequence: TGTGCCAGCAGCTTAGTCCCCTTGACAGGGAATGGCTACACCTTC.

This clonotype has only a few counts. The V gene is TRBV14, the J gene TRBJ2-1; D could derive from TRBD1 or TRBD2 (6 bases each). There are 15 residues in the CDR3. Germline lookup yields CDR1 SGHDN and CDR2 FVKESK. V was cut by 6 bases and J by 2 bases, with 14 bases left in between. The CDR3: CASSLQGGAYNEQFF. In DNA, the CDR3 is TGTGCCAGCAGTCTACAGGGAGGCGCCTACAATGAGCAGTTCTTC. The entire variable domain, with the rest obtained from reference TRBV14 and TRBJ2-1, is as follows: EAGVTQFPSHSVIEKGQTVTLRCDPISGHDNLYWYRRVMGKEIKFLLHFVKESKQDESGMPNNRFLAERTGGTYSTLKVQPAELEDSGVYFCASSLQGGAYNEQFFGPGTRLTVL.

The chain is built from TRBV7-2 and TRBJ1-2; perhaps TRBD1 as D (5 bases). This CDR3 region has 15 residues. Germline CDR1 SGHTA, CDR2 FQGNSA. Trimming pared 1 base from V and 4 bases from J, leaving 13 bases between. The CDR3 reads CASSLDLAGPYGYTF. The CDR3 bases are TGTGCCAGCAGCTTAGATCTGGCAGGGCCCTATGGCTACACCTTC.

This clonotype was counted many times. V is TRBV11-2 and J is TRBJ2-5; D may be TRBD2 (6 bases). Trimming shortened V by 5 bases and J by 5 bases, and 15 bases separated the two germline ends. Germline-derived CDR1 and CDR2 are SGHAT and FQNNGV. The CDR3 is made up of 14 amino acids. CDR3 DNA: TGTGCCAGCAGCAATAGCGGTTCGGTGGAGACCCAGTACTTC. Translating gives CASSNSGSVETQYF.

The chain employs TRBV19 and TRBJ2-3, with 7 bases matching TRBD2. With 7 bases clipped from V and 5 bases from J, the junction kept 9 bases outside the gene matches. Germline loops: CDR1 LNHDA, CDR2 SQIVND (reference sequence). The CDR3 runs to 14 residues. The chain's CDR3 is CASNTGGRIDTQYF. As DNA, the CDR3 is TGTGCCAGTAACACCGGGGGGAGAATAGATACGCAGTATTTT.

The chain uses TRBV10-3 and TRBJ2-1; D may be TRBD1 or TRBD2 (5 bases each). Trimming left V 0 bases short and J 5 bases short, with 11 bases between. The length of the CDR3 is 15 residues. Germline V gene data show CDR1 as ENHRY and CDR2 as SYGVKD. The CDR3 region is CAISESGDANNEQFF. The DNA of the CDR3 is TGTGCCATCAGTGAGTCGGGGGACGCGAACAATGAGCAGTTCTTC.

This clonotype has just a few counts. The germline gene is not matched at one end of the junction; a read error may be the cause. V is TRBV10-1 and J is TRBJ1-5; D gene unclear. This CDR3 contains 13 residues. Germline CDR1 and CDR2: WNHNN and SYGVQD (reference sequence). CDR3 DNA: TGTGCCAGCAGTTATAGTGGTTACCAGCCCCAGCATTTT. Its protein product is CASSYSGYQPQHF.

This clonotype showed up just a few times. The chain joins TRBV19 to TRBJ2-3; D is undetermined. The CDR3 extends over 16 amino acids. Trimming removed 4 bases at V and 0 bases at J, with 14 bases between. Germline assignment: CDR1 LNHDA and CDR2 SQIVND (reference sequence). The CDR3, as DNA: TGTGCCAGTAGTAGCCCCCAAGGGCTGAGCACAGATACGCAGTATTTT. Amino acids: CASSSPQGLSTDTQYF.

To note about this clonotype: A much bigger clone sits one base away, suggesting this may be a read error. The J gene is TRBJ2-1, the V gene TRBV7-2, with 7 bases identical to TRBD1. Germline V gene lookup returns CDR1 SGHTA and CDR2 FQGNSA. With 5 bases clipped from V and 2 bases from J, the junction kept 6 bases outside the gene matches. The CDR3 has 15 residues. The CDR3 coding sequence is TGTGCCAGCAGCCGAACGGGACAGCCCTACAATGAGCAGTTCTTC. It encodes CASSRTGQPYNEQFF.

V is TRBV19 and J is TRBJ2-1; D is uncertain. Germline V gene data show CDR1 as LNHDA and CDR2 as SQIVND (reference sequence). The CDR3 extends over 13 amino acids. The V gene lost 7 bases and the J gene lost 4 bases, with 11 bases spanning the gap. CDR3: CASIGQLYNEQFF. The DNA for the CDR3 is TGTGCCAGTATAGGTCAGCTATACAATGAGCAGTTCTTC.

Turning to this clonotype: The missing conserved phenylalanine or tryptophan at the end of this CDR3 makes a read error likely. The chain links TRBV11-2 to TRBJ1-1; D not certain. V was pared by 3 bases and J by 1 base, with 6 bases between. From germline, CDR1 is SGHAT and CDR2 FQNNGV. The CDR3 has 13 residues. CDR3: CASSFEENTEAFS. Here the CDR3 DNA reads TGTGCCAGCAGCTTTGAGGAGAACACTGAAGCTTTCTCT.

Notes on this clonotype: With a much larger clone just one base away, this may be a read error. The chain couples TRBV10-3 to TRBJ2-2; D may be TRBD2 (5 bases). V gave up 4 bases and J gave up 6 bases, with 9 bases separating them. The CDR3 contains 13 residues. Germline V gene sequence: CDR1 ENHRY, CDR2 SYGVKD. In DNA, the CDR3 is TGTGCCATCAGTGCCGGGGTCGCCGGGGAGCTGTTTTTT. Its translation: CAISAGVAGELFF.

The V gene is TRBV5-4, the J gene TRBJ2-1; 9 nucleotides line up with TRBD2. V shed 4 bases and J 6 bases; nucleotides not matched to a gene: 11. This CDR3 has 16 residues. Germline-derived CDR1 and CDR2 are SGHNT and YYREEE (reference sequence). As DNA, the CDR3 is TGTGCCAGCAGCCCACCGGGACTAGCCGCGGGCAATGAGCAGTTCTTC. Encoded protein: CASSPPGLAAGNEQFF.

In regard to this clonotype: It may be a read error: a sequence one base away is much more abundant. The chain is built from TRBV3-1 and TRBJ1-2, with D tentatively TRBD1 (5 bases). Per germline, CDR1 LGHDT and CDR2 YNNKEL (reference sequence). The CDR3 loop spans 14 amino acids. Deletions cut 6 bases from V and 6 bases from J, with 17 bases between. This CDR3 reads CASSEGPGDHGYTF. The CDR3 DNA sequence: TGTGCCAGCAGTGAAGGACCCGGGGACCATGGCTACACCTTC.

This clonotype was counted at least ten times. J is TRBJ1-2 and V is TRBV3-1, with D tentatively TRBD1 (6 bases). Germline V gene sequence: CDR1 LGHDT, CDR2 YNNKEL (reference sequence). The CDR3 covers 16 residues. V was trimmed by 1 base and J by 5 bases, leaving 17 bases between them. The DNA of the CDR3 is TGTGCCAGCAGCCAAGTAGACCCCAGGCAGGGGTATGGCTACACCTTC. Encoded protein: CASSQVDPRQGYGYTF.

The CDR3 protein is CASTGDFLEQYF. DNA of the CDR3: TGTGCCAGCACCGGGGACTTCCTCGAGCAGTACTTC. The V and J genes are TRBV6-1 and TRBJ2-7; tentative D call: TRBD2 (6 bases). CDR3 size: 12 residues. Germline V gene sequence: CDR1 MNHNS, CDR2 SASEGT. Trimming left V 7 bases short and J 6 bases short, with 13 bases between.

This clonotype has a count of ten or more. The chain combines TRBV7-3 with TRBJ2-2; D uncertain. Looked up from germline, CDR1 is SGHTA and CDR2 is FQGTGA. V was cut by 3 bases and J by 7 bases, with 12 bases left in between. The CDR3 totals 14 residues. CDR3 sequence reads: CASSLGPVDGELFF. Here the CDR3 DNA reads TGTGCCAGCAGCTTGGGTCCCGTAGACGGGGAGCTGTTTTTT.

This clonotype came up a few times. The chain links TRBV5-1 to TRBJ2-1; possible D gene TRBD2, 5 bases. The CDR3 spans 16 residues. Per the germline V gene, CDR1 is SGHRS and CDR2 is YFSETQ. V was cut by 2 bases and J by 5 bases, with 17 bases left in between. DNA of the CDR3: TGCGCCAGCAGCTTAGTCGGCCAGACTATCCACAATGAGCAGTTCTTC. It codes for CASSLVGQTIHNEQFF.

This clonotype was detected only a few times. The chain links TRBV5-1 to TRBJ1-2, with unresolved D. The germline gives CDR1 SGHRS, CDR2 YFSETQ. The CDR3 has 12 amino acids. Trimming left V 3 bases short and J 9 bases short, with 12 bases between. The CDR3 DNA sequence: TGCGCCAGCAGCTACGGACCTCCAAGCTACACCTTC. Protein sequence: CASSYGPPSYTF.

The V call is TRBV6-1, the J call TRBJ2-7, with TRBD2 identical over 7 bases. Trimming cost V 6 bases and J 2 bases; bases outside gene matches: 7. From germline, CDR1 is MNHNS and CDR2 SASEGT. The CDR3 loop spans 14 amino acids. The CDR3 spells CASSPSGATYEQYF. CDR3 coding DNA: TGTGCCAGCAGCCCCAGCGGGGCGACCTACGAGCAGTACTTC.

This clonotype was counted at least ten times. The chain joins TRBV6-1 to TRBJ1-2; D is ambiguous. Trimming left V 7 bases short and J 2 bases short, with 17 bases between. Looked up from germline, CDR1 is MNHNS and CDR2 is SASEGT. The CDR3 consists of 15 residues. This CDR3 is CASTFLAVRNYGYTF. The CDR3 DNA reads TGTGCCAGCACCTTCCTGGCAGTCCGCAACTATGGCTACACCTTC.